This T cell receptor (beta chain) derives from a study of blood T cells in healthy people across ages. Through a sample-barcoded 5' primer and a J-beta primer mix, a second PCR was run for roughly 6 to 12 cycles. TCRdb redid the calling of the 5' RACE reads with MiXCR, one entry per CDR3 protein. The sample lists about 1.6 million distinct CDR3 sequences, approximately 32% occurring once. CDR3 size: 13 residues. Trimming left V 5 bases short and J 2 bases short, with 10 bases between. From germline, CDR1 is SGHTA and CDR2 FQGNSA. This clonotype originated in a woman aged 30 to 39 in good health. The chain links TRBV7-2 to TRBJ2-7; no definite D call. The sample consisted of blood. In DNA, the CDR3 is TGTGCCAGCAGCAGAGTTCTCCCCTACGAGCAGTACTTC. Translation gives CASSRVLPYEQYF.